The 24 T cell receptor beta chains below were found in one sample sequenced in a study of T-cell memory formation after mild COVID-19. TCRdb reanalysed the 5' RACE reads using MiXCR and keeps one entry per CDR3 protein. The sample yields 400,000 to 500,000 distinct CDR3 sequences, 15% to 20% seen once. The sequenced sample consisted of PBMCs or a T cell subset sorted from them (not recorded which). The receptors were gathered from an adult woman who had mild COVID-19 (a few samples of this study predate the infection). Cell type and time point are not known.

This clonotype was seen a handful of times. This sequence joins TRBV12-3 or TRBV12-4 and TRBJ2-3; D is perhaps TRBD1 (6 bases). This CDR3 region has 14 residues. V was trimmed by 5 bases and J by 0 bases, leaving 9 bases between them. CDR3 in amino acids: CASSRTESTDTQYF. For the CDR3, the DNA is TGTGCCAGCAGTCGGACAGAGAGCACAGATACGCAGTATTTT.

V and J are TRBV7-9 and TRBJ2-3; 8 bases align to TRBD2. The CDR3 runs to 16 residues. CDR1 SEHNR and CDR2 FQNEAQ come from the germline V gene (reference sequence). The V and J ends lost 4 bases and 1 base, in that order; junction bases with no gene match: 7. The CDR3 is CASSSGTSGRTDTQYF. In DNA, the CDR3 is TGTGCCAGCAGCTCCGGCACTAGCGGCCGCACAGATACGCAGTATTTT. Full variable domain (rest looked up from reference TRBV7-9 and TRBJ2-3): DTGVSQNPRHKITKRGQNVTFRCDPISEHNRLYWYRQTLGQGPEFLTYFQNEAQLEKSRLLSDRFSAERPKGSFSTLEIQRTEQGDSAMYLCASSSGTSGRTDTQYFGPGTRLTVL.

This clonotype was found a few times. The chain recombines TRBV6-5 with TRBJ2-1; 7 positions match TRBD1. The germline V gene has CDR1 MNHEY and CDR2 SVGAGI. Trimming took 5 bases from V and 2 from J; bases not matched to a gene: 6. The CDR3 is made up of 15 amino acids. The CDR3 loop reads CASSGSGTAYNEQFF. For the CDR3, the DNA is TGTGCCAGCAGTGGATCCGGGACAGCCTACAATGAGCAGTTCTTC.

The chain joins TRBV7-8 to TRBJ2-5; tentative D call: TRBD2 (6 bases). The CDR3 has 16 amino acids. Trimming pared 1 base from V and 3 bases from J, leaving 15 bases between. Germline loops: CDR1 SGHVS, CDR2 FQNEAQ. CDR3 sequence (DNA): TGTGCCAGCAGCTTAGAGATCTGGCTAGCGAAAGAGACCCAGTACTTC. Residues: CASSLEIWLAKETQYF. Full variable domain (outside the CDR3, taken from reference TRBV7-8 and TRBJ2-5): GAGVSQSPRYKVAKRGQDVALRCDPISGHVSLFWYQQALGQGPEFLTYFQNEAQLDKSGLPSDRFFAERPEGSVSTLKIQRTQQEDSAVYLCASSLEIWLAKETQYFGPGTRLLVL.

V gene TRBV5-1 combines with J gene TRBJ1-1, with no clear D. This CDR3 spans 13 amino acids. V shed 2 bases and J shed 9 bases, with 14 bases lying between them. Germline lookup yields CDR1 SGHRS and CDR2 YFSETQ. CDR3 bases: TGCGCCAGCAGCTTAGGAGGTCACACACAAGCTTTCTTT. Translated, it gives CASSLGGHTQAFF.

V gene TRBV2 combines with J gene TRBJ2-7; the D is unclear. The CDR3 sequence is 14 residues long. The germline V gene has CDR1 SNHLY and CDR2 FYNNEI. Trimming cost V 7 bases and J 3 bases, with 16 bases left between them. The CDR3 is CASNSVTESYEQYF. CDR3 bases: TGTGCCAGCAACTCCGTCACAGAAAGCTACGAGCAGTACTTC.

As DNA, the CDR3 is TGTGCCAGCAGCCAAGATGGAACGGATACGGCAGATACGCAGTATTTT. It specifies CASSQDGTDTADTQYF. The rearrangement joins TRBV4-2 to TRBJ2-3, with D unresolved. Trimming shortened V by 0 bases and J by 4 bases, and 14 bases separated the two germline ends. CDR1 LGHNA and CDR2 YNFKEQ come from the germline V gene. The CDR3 sequence is 16 residues long.

This chain links TRBV24-1 with TRBJ2-7, with TRBD1 matching over 7 bases. Germline-derived CDR1 and CDR2 are KGHDR and SFDVKD. The CDR3 has 13 residues. The ends lost 4 bases at V and 6 bases at J; junction bases unmatched: 5. The CDR3 nucleotides are TGTGCCACCAGTGACCACAGGGGTGGCGAGCAGTACTTC. Encoded protein: CATSDHRGGEQYF.

The genes are TRBV12-5 and TRBJ1-5, with TRBD1 matching over 7 bases. CDR1 and CDR2 (germline): LGHNT, FRNRAP. Trimming took 7 bases from V and 0 from J; bases not matched to a gene: 12. This CDR3 contains 17 residues. CDR3 in amino acids: CASVARDRDDSNQPQHF. The CDR3 DNA is TGTGCTAGTGTCGCCCGAGACAGGGACGATAGCAATCAGCCCCAGCATTTT.

This clonotype occurred a few times. This sequence joins TRBV9 and TRBJ2-1; 15 nucleotides align to TRBD2. From germline, CDR1 is SGDLS and CDR2 YYNGEE. After removal of 4 bases from V and 0 bases from J, the junction contained 8 bases not matched to a gene. This CDR3 comprises 19 residues. Here the CDR3 reads CASSRRGLAGGSSYNEQFF. The CDR3 bases are TGTGCCAGCAGCAGACGAGGACTAGCGGGGGGGAGCTCCTACAATGAGCAGTTCTTC. The complete variable domain, with remaining parts taken from reference TRBV9 and TRBJ2-1, reads DSGVTQTPKHLITATGQRVTLRCSPRSGDLSVYWYQQSLDQGLQFLIQYYNGEERAKGNILERFSAQQFPDLHSELNLSSLELGDSALYFCASSRRGLAGGSSYNEQFFGPGTRLTVL.

The chain joins TRBV29-1 to TRBJ2-1; D call uncertain. CDR1 is SQVTM and CDR2 is ANQGSEA in the germline V gene. The CDR3 has 14 residues. Trimming removed 0 bases at V and 13 bases at J, with 19 bases between. The CDR3 coding sequence is TGCAGCGTTGAAGATCGGGTAATGAGCAGTGGACAGTTCTTC. Amino acids: CSVEDRVMSSGQFF.

In this sample, this clonotype turned up many times. The V gene is TRBV29-1, the J gene TRBJ2-1; TRBD1 matches 8 bases. V shed 1 base, J shed 6 bases, and the junction held 2 bases outside the gene matches. CDR3 size: 13 residues. CDR1 and CDR2 (germline): SQVTM, ANQGSEA. The chain's CDR3 is CSVEVTGGNEQFF. The CDR3 DNA reads TGCAGCGTTGAAGTTACAGGGGGCAATGAGCAGTTCTTC.

This clonotype showed up just a few times. The chain recombines TRBV4-3 with TRBJ1-6, with D possibly matching TRBD1 (6 bases). Between the trimmed V and J ends, which lost 4 bases and 7 bases, there was a span of 14 bases. CDR1 is LGHNA and CDR2 is YSLEER in the germline V gene. CDR3 size: 15 residues. CDR3 in amino acids: CASSRTTGLNSPLHF. CDR3 in DNA: TGCGCCAGCAGCCGAACTACAGGGTTGAATTCACCCCTCCACTTT.

This clonotype was counted only a few times. The chain combines TRBV7-2 with TRBJ2-7, with 7 bases that match TRBD1. The germline V gene has CDR1 SGHTA and CDR2 FQGNSA. The trim removed 1 base at V and 2 bases at J, leaving 8 bases unmatched. The CDR3 length is 16 residues. In DNA form, the CDR3 reads TGTGCCAGCAGCTTAGAGACAGGGATCCCCACCTACGAGCAGTACTTC. Translated: CASSLETGIPTYEQYF.

This clonotype was seen only a few times. The rearrangement links TRBV20-1 to TRBJ2-1, with a possible D match to TRBD1 (8 bases). The V end lost 3 bases, the J end lost 12 bases, and 12 bases lay between the germline ends. Germline assignment: CDR1 DFQATT and CDR2 SNEGSKA (reference sequence). CDR3 length: 11 residues. CDR3 coding DNA: TGCAGTGCTAGGGGGGGGACAGGGCAGTTCTTC. Protein: CSARGGTGQFF.

This clonotype was seen more than once but under ten times. This chain uses TRBV4-1 with TRBJ1-1; tentative D call: TRBD1 (6 bases). The V gene's germline CDR1 is MGHRA and CDR2 YSYEKL. Trimming stripped 5 bases from V and 1 base from J, with 14 bases between. The CDR3 covers 15 residues. The CDR3 reads CASSFRDTPNTEAFF. In DNA form, the CDR3 reads TGCGCCAGCAGCTTCCGGGACACTCCGAACACTGAAGCTTTCTTT.

The chain combines TRBV20-1 with TRBJ2-3; TRBD2 matches 14 bases. V was pared by 5 bases and J by 4 bases, with 8 bases of the junction left unmatched. Per germline, CDR1 DFQATT and CDR2 SNEGSKA (reference sequence). This CDR3 region has 16 residues. The CDR3 loop reads CSASGTSGGRPDTQYF. In DNA form, the CDR3 reads TGCAGTGCTTCCGGGACTAGCGGGGGAAGGCCAGATACGCAGTATTTT.

This chain links TRBV3-1 with TRBJ2-3; weak D call: TRBD1 (5 bases). This CDR3 region has 16 residues. From germline, CDR1 is LGHDT and CDR2 YNNKEL (reference sequence). Trimming pared 1 base from V and 0 bases from J, leaving 11 bases between. CDR3 nucleotides: TGTGCCAGCAGCCAAGTTGAGACAGTTAGCACAGATACGCAGTATTTT. It is translated as CASSQVETVSTDTQYF.

The chain couples TRBV5-1 to TRBJ1-1, with a weak D call TRBD1 (5 bases). The CDR3 has 15 residues. The germline gives CDR1 SGHRS, CDR2 YFSETQ. V was clipped by 2 bases and J by 4 bases, with 15 bases between them. CDR3 sequence (DNA): TGCGCCAGCAGCTTAGGCTGGGGGGAGAGCACTGAAGCTTTCTTT. The encoded protein is CASSLGWGESTEAFF.

This clonotype was seen ten or more times. V and J are TRBV7-2 and TRBJ2-1, with no clear D. The V gene lost 1 base and the J gene lost 9 bases, with 4 bases spanning the gap. The CDR3 runs 11 residues. Germline CDR1 reads SGHTA; CDR2 reads FQGNSA. CDR3: CASSLGSEQFF. CDR3 in DNA: TGTGCCAGCAGCTTAGGGTCTGAGCAGTTCTTC.

V and J are TRBV4-3 and TRBJ2-1; D might be TRBD2 (6 bases). Trimming pared 0 bases from V and 8 bases from J, leaving 17 bases between. The length of the CDR3 is 16 residues. Germline lookup yields CDR1 LGHNA and CDR2 YSLEER. The CDR3 DNA sequence: TGCGCCAGCAGCCAAGATAGCGGCATAGAGGTCCATGAGCAGTTCTTC. The encoded protein is CASSQDSGIEVHEQFF.

The gene calls are TRBV12-3 or TRBV12-4 and TRBJ2-2; TRBD2 agrees at 7 bases. The V segment lost 4 bases and the J segment 4 bases; nucleotides outside the gene matches: 9. This CDR3 has 16 residues. The CDR3 region has the DNA TGTGCCAGCAGTTATGGCGGGAGTGGGGGCACCGGGGAGCTGTTTTTT. It is translated as CASSYGGSGGTGELFF.

The rearrangement links TRBV3-1 to TRBJ2-1; possibly TRBD2 for D (6 bases). The CDR3 loop spans 13 amino acids. Germline CDR1 and CDR2: LGHDT and YNNKEL (reference sequence). With 7 bases removed from V and 5 bases from J, the gap between germline ends came to 12 bases. The chain's CDR3 is CASTAGRNNEQFF. CDR3 nucleotide sequence: TGTGCCAGCACGGCGGGACGTAACAATGAGCAGTTCTTC.

DNA for the CDR3: TGCGCCAGCAGCGTTGGGGATCTTCGGGTAGTCAATGAGCAGTTCTTC. Amino acid sequence: CASSVGDLRVVNEQFF. This chain connects TRBV5-1 to TRBJ2-1, with D uncertain. Germline V gene lookup returns CDR1 SGHRS and CDR2 YFSETQ. This CDR3 region has 16 residues. V was trimmed by 4 bases and J by 6 bases, leaving 20 bases between them.